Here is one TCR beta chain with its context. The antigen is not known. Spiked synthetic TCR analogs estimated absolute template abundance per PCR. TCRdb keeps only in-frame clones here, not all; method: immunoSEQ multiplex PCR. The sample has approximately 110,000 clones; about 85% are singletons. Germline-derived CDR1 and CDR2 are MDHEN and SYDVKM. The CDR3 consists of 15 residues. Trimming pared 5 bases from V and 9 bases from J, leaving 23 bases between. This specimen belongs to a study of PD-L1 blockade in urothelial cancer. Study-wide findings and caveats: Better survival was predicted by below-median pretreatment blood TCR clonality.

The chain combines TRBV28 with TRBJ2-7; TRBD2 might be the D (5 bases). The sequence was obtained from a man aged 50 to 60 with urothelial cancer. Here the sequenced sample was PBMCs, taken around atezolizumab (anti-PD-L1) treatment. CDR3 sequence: CASSPTTPLREGQYF. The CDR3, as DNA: TGTGCCAGCAGTCCGACTACCCCCTTAAGGGAAGGGCAGTACTTC.